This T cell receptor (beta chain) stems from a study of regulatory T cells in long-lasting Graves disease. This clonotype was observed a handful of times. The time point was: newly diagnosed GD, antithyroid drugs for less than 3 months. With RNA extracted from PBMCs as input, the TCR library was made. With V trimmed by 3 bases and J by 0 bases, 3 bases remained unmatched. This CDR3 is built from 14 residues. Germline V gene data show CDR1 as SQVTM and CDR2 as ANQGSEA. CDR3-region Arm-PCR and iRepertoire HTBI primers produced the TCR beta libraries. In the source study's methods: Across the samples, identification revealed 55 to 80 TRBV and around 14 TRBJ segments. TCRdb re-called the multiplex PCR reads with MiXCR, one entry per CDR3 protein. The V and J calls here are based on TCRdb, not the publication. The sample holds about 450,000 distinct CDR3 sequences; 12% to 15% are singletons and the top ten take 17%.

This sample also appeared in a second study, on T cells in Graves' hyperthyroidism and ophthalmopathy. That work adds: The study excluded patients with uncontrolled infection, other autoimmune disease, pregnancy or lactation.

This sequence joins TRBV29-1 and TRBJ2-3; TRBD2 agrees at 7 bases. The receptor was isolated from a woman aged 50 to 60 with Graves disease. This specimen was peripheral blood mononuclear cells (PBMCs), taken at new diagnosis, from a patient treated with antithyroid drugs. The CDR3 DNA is TGCAGCGTTGAGCAAGCGGGGAGCACAGATACGCAGTATTTT. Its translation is CSVEQAGSTDTQYF.